Each of the 30 T cell receptor beta chains below was sequenced from the same sample in a study of CD8+CD57+ T cells in acquired aplastic anemia. CDR3 and TCR beta VDJ profiling relied on a genomic DNA template. One entry per CDR3 protein results from TCRdb running MiXCR on the reads. The sample gives 150,000 or so distinct CDR3 sequences, approximately 44% of which show up once; 3.2% is in the top ten. Whoever was chosen for sequencing had shown CD8+CD57+ cell expansion by flow cytometry. Sequencing input: sorted CD4+, CD8+, or CD8+CD57+ T cells (not recorded which) from PBMCs. The origin of the receptors is a human donor with aplastic anemia.

This clonotype was counted at least ten times. The V call is TRBV7-2, the J call TRBJ2-3; TRBD2 matches 7 bases. CDR1 and CDR2 (germline): SGHTA, FQGNSA. The trim removed 0 bases at V and 4 bases at J, leaving 1 base unmatched. The CDR3 contains 14 residues. CDR3 in DNA: TGTGCCAGCAGCTTAGCGGGAGGGTCAGATACGCAGTATTTT. Translating it yields CASSLAGGSDTQYF. Supplemented by reference TRBV7-2 and TRBJ2-3, the full variable domain reads GAGVSQSPSNKVTEKGKDVELRCDPISGHTALYWYRQSLGQGLEFLIYFQGNSAPDKSGLPSDRFSAERTGGSVSTLTIQRTQQEDSAVYLCASSLAGGSDTQYFGPGTRLTVL.

There are many counts of this clonotype. The chain combines TRBV24-1 with TRBJ1-5, with D unresolved. CDR3 length: 13 residues. V gave up 9 bases and J gave up 5 bases, with 13 bases separating them. CDR1 and CDR2 (germline): KGHDR, SFDVKD. The CDR3 region has the DNA TGTGCCACCGCATTGGCAGCCCATCAGCCCCAGCATTTT. This translates into CATALAAHQPQHF.

Ten or more counts support this clonotype. This chain connects TRBV5-1 to TRBJ1-1; possibly TRBD1 for D (6 bases). CDR1 is SGHRS and CDR2 is YFSETQ in the germline V gene. CDR3 length: 14 amino acids. V was pared by 3 bases and J by 4 bases, with 13 bases between. The CDR3 loop reads CASSYREGITEAFF. In DNA, the CDR3 is TGCGCCAGCAGCTACAGGGAAGGGATCACTGAAGCTTTCTTT.

This clonotype was observed at least ten times. V usage is TRBV6-1 and J usage is TRBJ1-6; 9 bases are shared with TRBD1. CDR3 size: 16 residues. Germline-derived CDR1 and CDR2 are MNHNS and SASEGT. V lost 5 bases to trimming and J lost 9 bases; unmatched junction nucleotides: 11. In DNA form, the CDR3 reads TGTGCCAGCAGTACATTACCGGGACAGGGTAGTTCACCCCTCCACTTT. It yields the protein CASSTLPGQGSSPLHF.

This rearrangement joins TRBV29-1 to TRBJ1-5, with D unresolved. This CDR3 is built from 13 residues. V lost 4 bases to trimming and J lost 6 bases, with 13 bases between them. The V gene's germline CDR1 is SQVTM and CDR2 ANQGSEA. The CDR3 is CSVVPGSGQPQHF. CDR3 nucleotides: TGCAGCGTTGTCCCTGGGTCGGGTCAGCCCCAGCATTTT.

This clonotype has ten or more counts. The chain employs TRBV19 and TRBJ1-2; possibly TRBD1 for D (5 bases). The germline CDR1 and CDR2 sequences are LNHDA and SQIVND (reference sequence). The CDR3 has 15 residues. Trimming pared 3 bases from V and 2 bases from J, leaving 13 bases between. The CDR3 loop reads CASSIWGLTNYGYTF. CDR3 nucleotide sequence: TGTGCCAGTAGTATTTGGGGACTTACAAACTATGGCTACACCTTC.

This clonotype was counted at least ten times. The chain carries TRBV20-1 and TRBJ1-6; D unclear. The length of the CDR3 is 12 residues. V gave up 3 bases and J gave up 7 bases, with 7 bases separating them. In germline, CDR1 is DFQATT, CDR2 SNEGSKA (reference sequence). The CDR3 bases are TGCAGTGCTAGGGACCTAAATTCACCCCTCCACTTT. It translates to CSARDLNSPLHF.

Of note for this clonotype: This may be a read error, as it is one base from a much larger clone. Lacking the conserved final phenylalanine or tryptophan, this CDR3 likely reflects a read error. V gene TRBV20-1 combines with J gene TRBJ1-2; maybe TRBD1 (6 bases). Trimming took 4 bases from V and 2 from J, leaving 11 bases between them. The CDR3 is made up of 13 amino acids. CDR1 is DFQATT, CDR2 SNEGSKA, per germline (reference sequence). The CDR3 reads CSANPTGNYGYTL. The CDR3 coding sequence is TGCAGTGCTAATCCCACAGGGAACTATGGCTACACCCTC.

This clonotype was seen only once. The rearrangement links TRBV14 to TRBJ1-2, with 9 bases that match TRBD1. Trimming removed 8 bases from V and 2 bases from J; junction bases left unmatched: 12. Germline CDR1 and CDR2: SGHDN and FVKESK. There are 16 residues in the CDR3. The CDR3 DNA follows: TGTGCCAGCTTGCCCCTCCACAGGGGGCAAAACTATGGCTACACCTTC. Translation gives CASLPLHRGQNYGYTF.

The J gene is TRBJ1-1, the V gene TRBV2; 8 positions match TRBD1. Unmatched junction bases numbered 2, after V lost 2 bases and J lost 0 bases. The CDR3 contains 15 residues. In germline, CDR1 is SNHLY, CDR2 FYNNEI. The CDR3 bases are TGTGCCAGCAGTGAACAGGGGGCGATGAACACTGAAGCTTTCTTT. It specifies CASSEQGAMNTEAFF.

This clonotype was seen at least ten times. The chain is built from TRBV19 and TRBJ2-5, with 10 nucleotides matching TRBD2. The CDR3 runs 15 residues. Germline CDR1 LNHDA, CDR2 SQIVND (reference sequence). V shed 7 bases, J shed 6 bases, and the junction held 11 bases outside the gene matches. The CDR3 loop is CASMERGGRVKTQYF. The CDR3 nucleotides read TGTGCCAGTATGGAGCGGGGGGGCCGTGTAAAGACCCAGTACTTC.

This clonotype was recorded once. V is TRBV10-2 and J is TRBJ2-4; no firm D call. Looked up from germline, CDR1 is WSHSY and CDR2 is SAAADI. The CDR3 has 14 amino acids. The V end was cut by 7 bases, the J end by 1 base, with 11 bases between. The CDR3 sequence: CASKELRAKNIQYF. In DNA, the CDR3 is TGCGCCAGCAAGGAGCTGAGGGCCAAAAACATTCAGTACTTC.

The J gene is TRBJ2-5, the V gene TRBV7-6, with 9 positions matching TRBD2. The CDR3 spans 16 residues. Germline CDR1 SGHVS, CDR2 FNYEAQ. V trimming: 4 bases; J trimming: 4 bases; junction bases outside the gene matches: 10. CDR3 nucleotides: TGTGCCAGCAGCTCCCTAAAAATGACTAGCGGAGAGACCCAGTACTTC. It is translated as CASSSLKMTSGETQYF.

The gene calls are TRBV7-8 and TRBJ2-1; perhaps D is TRBD1 or TRBD2 (5 bases each). Germline values: CDR1 SGHVS, CDR2 FQNEAQ. Trimming removed 5 bases at V and 4 bases at J, with 12 bases between. The CDR3 contains 14 residues. The CDR3 region is CASSTRDVYNEQFF. The CDR3, as DNA: TGTGCCAGCAGCACCCGGGACGTTTACAATGAGCAGTTCTTC.

CDR3 protein: CASSEGQGGTYEQYF. CDR3 sequence (DNA): TGTGCCAGCAGTGAAGGACAGGGTGGAACCTACGAGCAGTACTTC. The rearrangement uses TRBV6-1 and TRBJ2-7; 7 positions agree with TRBD1. The CDR3 sequence is 15 residues long. Unmatched junction bases numbered 5, after V lost 1 base and J lost 2 bases. Germline CDR1 is MNHNS and CDR2 is SASEGT.

The table lists this clonotype with many counts. This chain links TRBV5-4 with TRBJ1-2, with D unresolved. Germline values: CDR1 SGHNT, CDR2 YYREEE (reference sequence). The CDR3 covers 16 residues. V was trimmed by 1 base and J by 2 bases, leaving 15 bases between them. CDR3 sequence: CASSLNGGAGNYGYTF. DNA for the CDR3: TGTGCCAGCAGCTTGAACGGCGGCGCCGGGAACTATGGCTACACCTTC.

The chain combines TRBV10-1 with TRBJ2-7; possible D gene TRBD2, 5 bases. The CDR3 consists of 14 residues. V lost 2 bases, J lost 2 bases, and 10 bases lay in between. Looked up from germline, CDR1 is WNHNN and CDR2 is SYGVQD (reference sequence). This CDR3 reads CASSERGIPYEQYF. The DNA for the CDR3 is TGCGCCAGCAGTGAGAGAGGGATTCCCTACGAGCAGTACTTC.

The chain recombines TRBV20-1 with TRBJ2-7; tentative D call: TRBD2 (7 bases). Trimming cost V 1 base and J 6 bases, with 10 bases left between them. Germline-derived CDR1 and CDR2 are DFQATT and SNEGSKA (reference sequence). The CDR3 loop spans 12 amino acids. CDR3 nucleotide sequence: TGCAGTGCTAGAGCGGCGGGGGCCGAGCAGTACTTC. As protein: CSARAAGAEQYF.

For the CDR3, the DNA is TGTGCCAGCCGCTCCGGGACAGTCTCCTACGAGCAGTACTTC. Amino acids: CASRSGTVSYEQYF. The chain combines TRBV19 with TRBJ2-7; 7 nucleotides match TRBD1. Trimming took 9 bases from V and 0 from J; bases not matched to a gene: 8. In germline, CDR1 is LNHDA, CDR2 SQIVND (reference sequence). The CDR3 contains 14 residues.

The chain couples TRBV2 to TRBJ1-2; 9 bases are shared with TRBD1. This CDR3 contains 14 residues. Losses at the gene ends were 6 bases for V and 0 bases for J; bases not matched to a gene: 2. Looked up from germline, CDR1 is SNHLY and CDR2 is FYNNEI. The CDR3 coding sequence is TGTGCCAGCAGGGACAGGGGACCTAACTATGGCTACACCTTC. Residues: CASRDRGPNYGYTF.

This clonotype showed up just a few times. The J gene is TRBJ2-5, the V gene TRBV24-1, with 7 bases lining up with TRBD1. Trimming at V came to 4 bases and at J to 9 bases, leaving 10 bases not matched to a gene. This CDR3 spans 14 amino acids. Germline CDR1 and CDR2: KGHDR and SFDVKD. CDR3: CATSDEGTVMPQYF. The CDR3 DNA reads TGTGCCACCAGTGACGAAGGGACAGTTATGCCCCAGTACTTC.

The J gene is TRBJ1-1, the V gene TRBV10-3; no firm D call. CDR1 and CDR2 from the germline V gene are ENHRY and SYGVKD. CDR3 length equals 13 residues. V was cut by 2 bases and J by 3 bases, with 7 bases left in between. CDR3 sequence reads: CAISELADTEAFF. The CDR3 nucleotides read TGTGCCATCAGTGAGCTAGCCGACACTGAAGCTTTCTTT.

The chain recombines TRBV2 with TRBJ1-6; D is possibly TRBD1 (5 bases). V was trimmed by 4 bases and J by 3 bases, leaving 10 bases between them. CDR1 is SNHLY, CDR2 FYNNEI, per germline. The CDR3 is made up of 15 amino acids. CDR3 bases: TGTGCCAGCAGTGGCGGGGGGATCTATAATTCACCCCTCCACTTT. This sequence encodes CASSGGGIYNSPLHF.

There are a few counts of this clonotype. The rearrangement links TRBV2 to TRBJ1-4, with 7 bases matching TRBD1. Germline CDR1 SNHLY, CDR2 FYNNEI. J lost 7 bases, V lost 10 bases, and 9 bases had no gene match. This CDR3 contains 13 residues. As DNA, the CDR3 is TGTGCCAATAACAGGGGTAGGGGTGAAAAACTGTTTTTT. Translating it yields CANNRGRGEKLFF.

Only a few counts were recorded for this clonotype. Just one base apart from a much larger clone, this may be a read error. The gene calls are TRBV11-2 and TRBJ2-3, with D hard to call. Germline V gene sequence: CDR1 SGHAT, CDR2 FQNNGV. CDR3 length equals 14 residues. V was pared by 8 bases and J by 5 bases, with 17 bases between. DNA for the CDR3: TGTGCCAGCGGATTGCAGTATGGGATAGATACGCAGTATTTT. This sequence encodes CASGLQYGIDTQYF.

V and J are TRBV25-1 and TRBJ2-1, with a tentative D call TRBD1 (6 bases). The CDR3 has 13 residues. Per the germline V gene, CDR1 is MGHDK and CDR2 is SYGVNS. V lost 7 bases and J 5 bases, leaving 12 bases between the germline ends. The CDR3 bases are TGTGCCAGCATTGGGGGCTCGGACAATGAGCAGTTCTTC. It codes for CASIGGSDNEQFF.

The rearrangement links TRBV29-1 to TRBJ1-1; possible D gene TRBD1, 5 bases. Germline V gene sequence: CDR1 SQVTM, CDR2 ANQGSEA. V lost 6 bases to trimming and J lost 7 bases, with 15 bases between them. CDR3 size: 12 residues. The CDR3 region has the DNA TGCAGCGTCTCCATCAGGGCAATTGAAGCTTTCTTT. Translating it yields CSVSIRAIEAFF.

About this clonotype: A much larger clone lies a single base off, so this may be a read error. The chain couples TRBV13 to TRBJ1-1; D uncertain. Germline V gene data show CDR1 as PRHDT and CDR2 as FYEKMQ (reference sequence). CDR3 length equals 14 residues. The CDR3 loop is CASSYSAQNAEAFF. CDR3 in DNA: TGTGCCAGCAGTTACTCGGCTCAGAACGCTGAAGCTTTCTTT.

This clonotype was seen ten or more times. The rearrangement uses TRBV5-6 and TRBJ1-1; unclear D gene. The CDR3 totals 13 residues. V was trimmed by 4 bases and J by 4 bases, leaving 11 bases between them. Germline CDR1 reads SGHDT; CDR2 reads YYEEEE. The CDR3 coding sequence is TGTGCCAGCAGCCTTGGAGGAACCACTGAAGCTTTCTTT. This gives the protein CASSLGGTTEAFF.

Turning to this clonotype: This could be a read error, since a much larger clone is one nucleotide away. The V gene is TRBV12-3 or TRBV12-4, the J gene TRBJ1-4; D gene unclear. CDR3 length equals 14 residues. The CDR3 DNA reads as TGTGCCAGCAGCCGCCGACAATCTAATGAAGAACTGTTTTTT. Its translation is CASSRRQSNEELFF.